The 20 T cell receptor beta chains below all came from one sample that was sequenced in a study of blood T cell repertoires in COVID-19. TCRdb keeps only in-frame clones here, not all; method: immunoSEQ multiplex PCR. Altogether about 130,000 clones are present, approximately 74% being singletons, with the ten largest covering more than 5%. Sequencing input: peripheral blood. The receptors were gathered from a man aged 60-69 years with acute or convalescent COVID-19.

The chain joins TRBV10-3 to TRBJ1-5, with 8 bases fitting TRBD1. V trimming: 5 bases; J trimming: 6 bases; junction bases outside the gene matches: 9. Germline loops: CDR1 ENHRY, CDR2 SYGVKD. The CDR3 is 15 amino acids. The CDR3 bases are TGTGCCATCAGTAACAAACAGGGGGAAATTCAGCCCCAGCATTTT. Translated: CAISNKQGEIQPQHF.

The CDR3 here is CAWRKKTGFYGYTF. The CDR3 DNA follows: TGTGCCTGGAGGAAAAAGACAGGGTTCTATGGCTACACCTTC. This chain connects TRBV30 to TRBJ1-2; 7 bases are shared with TRBD1. The CDR3 consists of 14 residues. V gave up 3 bases and J gave up 4 bases; unmatched junction bases: 8. CDR1 and CDR2 (germline): GTSNPN, SVGIG (reference sequence). The full variable domain, rest sourced from reference TRBV30 and TRBJ1-2, is SQTIHQWPATLVQPVGSPLSLECTVEGTSNPNLYWYRQAAGRGLQLLFYSVGIGQISSEVPQNLSASRPQDRQFILSSKKLLLSDSGFYLCAWRKKTGFYGYTFGSGTRLTVV.

Regarding this clone: Other nucleotide sequences in the sample specify the same CDR3. V is TRBV6-5 and J is TRBJ1-5; perhaps TRBD1 as D (5 bases). Trimming left V 6 bases short and J 0 bases short, with 9 bases between. There are 14 residues in the CDR3. Germline V gene data show CDR1 as MNHEY and CDR2 as SVGAGI. CDR3 in DNA: TGTGCCAGCAGCCGCGGGGGTAGCAATCAGCCCCAGCATTTT. It encodes CASSRGGSNQPQHF.

This clone was picked up a small number of times. The chain has TRBV9 and TRBJ1-2; D is possibly TRBD1 (5 bases). Germline lookup yields CDR1 SGDLS and CDR2 YYNGEE. Trimming took 0 bases from V and 5 from J, leaving 14 bases between them. The CDR3 totals 15 residues. The CDR3 sequence: CASSVAMGTDYGYTF. The CDR3 bases are TGTGCCAGCAGCGTAGCGATGGGGACTGATTATGGCTACACCTTC.

This clone was seen a single time. V usage is TRBV6-1 and J usage is TRBJ1-2; D possibly corresponds to TRBD1 (6 bases). Trimming removed 1 base from V and 3 bases from J, with 18 bases in between. This CDR3 contains 17 residues. In germline, CDR1 is MNHNS, CDR2 SASEGT. The CDR3: CASSEVGGGQGYYGYTF. The CDR3 coding sequence is TGTGCCAGCAGTGAAGTCGGGGGGGGACAAGGATACTATGGCTACACCTTC.

The genes are TRBV7-2 and TRBJ2-1; D is perhaps TRBD2 (5 bases). Germline V gene lookup returns CDR1 SGHTA and CDR2 FQGNSA. This CDR3 spans 12 amino acids. V lost 6 bases, J lost 10 bases, and 13 bases lay in between. CDR3 coding DNA: TGTGCCAGCAGGCCTACTAGTAGCGAGCAGTTCTTC. It translates to CASRPTSSEQFF.

The chain recombines TRBV4-2 with TRBJ2-1; 14 nucleotides line up with TRBD2. With V trimmed by 4 bases and J by 7 bases, 9 bases remained unmatched. CDR3 size: 17 residues. The germline V gene encodes CDR1 LGHNA and CDR2 YNFKEQ. The CDR3 bases are TGTGCCAGCAGCCGTGGGACTAGCGGGAGTCCCTCGAATGAGCAGTTCTTC. Amino acid sequence: CASSRGTSGSPSNEQFF.

The chain employs TRBV19 and TRBJ1-5, with unresolved D. The CDR3 runs to 13 residues. Trimming pared 4 bases from V and 7 bases from J, leaving 11 bases between. Germline values: CDR1 LNHDA, CDR2 SQIVND (reference sequence). This CDR3 reads CASSKLLGQPQHF. In nucleotides, the CDR3 is TGTGCCAGTAGTAAGTTATTGGGCCAGCCCCAGCATTTT.

This clone was counted a single time. The V gene is TRBV19, the J gene TRBJ1-2; TRBD1 matches 8 bases. Germline-derived CDR1 and CDR2 are LNHDA and SQIVND (reference sequence). The CDR3 covers 17 residues. Trimming cost V 7 bases and J 0 bases; bases outside gene matches: 13. The CDR3 DNA sequence: TGTGCCAGTACTCCCGAGGGACAGGATATTTCTAACTATGGCTACACCTTC. The encoded protein is CASTPEGQDISNYGYTF.

The chain links TRBV3-1 (or the pseudogene TRBV3-2) to TRBJ1-2; TRBD1 might be the D (6 bases). Germline V CDR1 and CDR2: LGHDT, YNNKEL (reference sequence). Trimming took off 4 bases at V and 5 bases at J, with 20 bases between the two ends. The CDR3 runs 16 residues. In DNA, the CDR3 is TGTGCCAGCAGCCCCTCCTTACAGAGAGGGACATATGGCTACACCTTC. It yields the protein CASSPSLQRGTYGYTF.

CDR3 sequence (DNA): TGTGCCGTAGGGGGCCTGAACACTGAAGCTTTCTTT. Amino acids: CAVGGLNTEAFF. The chain recombines TRBV6-5 with TRBJ1-1, with 7 nucleotides matching TRBD1. This CDR3 comprises 12 residues. The V segment lost 11 bases and the J segment 0 bases; nucleotides outside the gene matches: 3. Germline-derived CDR1 and CDR2 are MNHEY and SVGAGI.

The chain is built from TRBV15 and TRBJ2-5; 9 bases are a match to TRBD2. CDR3 size: 19 residues. The V and J ends lost 3 bases and 4 bases, in that order; junction bases with no gene match: 18. The germline CDR1 and CDR2 sequences are LNHNV and YYDKDF (reference sequence). The CDR3 bases are TGTGCCACCAGCAGCCGACAGGGTCGGGCGGGAGGGCCCCCAGAGACCCAGTACTTC. Its translation is CATSSRQGRAGGPPETQYF.

This clone was seen once. The chain is built from TRBV6-5 and TRBJ2-3; 7 bases line up with TRBD1. The CDR3 consists of 15 residues. V shed 6 bases and J 3 bases; nucleotides not matched to a gene: 9. Per germline, CDR1 MNHEY and CDR2 SVGAGI. CDR3 DNA sequence: TGTGCCAGCAGCCGCCGGGACAGAGGGACAGATACGCAGTATTTT. Protein: CASSRRDRGTDTQYF.

This clone was detected a few times. This sequence joins TRBV19 and TRBJ1-2; possibly TRBD1 for D (6 bases). CDR3 length: 15 residues. The ends were cut back, 4 bases at V and 8 bases at J, with 20 bases in the middle. Germline V gene lookup returns CDR1 LNHDA and CDR2 SQIVND (reference sequence). CDR3: CASSTLPGGAFGYTF. CDR3 bases: TGTGCCAGTAGTACCCTCCCGGGGGGCGCGTTCGGCTACACCTTC.

The rearrangement uses TRBV4-2 and TRBJ1-2; D not certain. CDR3 length equals 15 residues. V shed 1 base and J shed 1 base, with 10 bases lying between them. Per germline, CDR1 LGHNA and CDR2 YNFKEQ. CDR3 loop: CASSQGQNLNYGYTF. As DNA, the CDR3 is TGTGCCAGCAGCCAAGGCCAGAACCTTAACTATGGCTACACCTTC.

The chain joins TRBV5-6 to TRBJ2-5; possibly TRBD2 for D (6 bases). From germline, CDR1 is SGHDT and CDR2 YYEEEE. The CDR3 loop spans 15 amino acids. The V and J ends lost 0 bases and 5 bases respectively, with 14 bases between them. Here the CDR3 reads CASSLGVGREETQYF. In nucleotides, the CDR3 is TGTGCCAGCAGCTTGGGAGTCGGTCGGGAGGAGACCCAGTACTTC.

V usage is TRBV19 and J usage is TRBJ1-1; 9 bases agree with TRBD1. The junction had 8 bases not matched to a gene; V was cut back by 4 bases and J by 5 bases. The CDR3 has 15 amino acids. From germline, CDR1 is LNHDA and CDR2 SQIVND (reference sequence). The CDR3, as DNA: TGTGCCAGTAGTAAATGGTACAGGGGGCAGACTGAAGCTTTCTTT. This translates into CASSKWYRGQTEAFF.

The V and J genes are TRBV10-3 and TRBJ1-1; maybe TRBD1 (6 bases). Germline-derived CDR1 and CDR2 are ENHRY and SYGVKD. The V end lost 4 bases, the J end lost 1 base, and 10 bases lay between the germline ends. This CDR3 is 14 amino acids long. Here the CDR3 reads CAISGVTGNTEAFF. In DNA, the CDR3 is TGTGCCATCAGTGGGGTGACAGGGAACACTGAAGCTTTCTTT.

The rearrangement links TRBV5-1 to TRBJ1-5; D unclear. Germline CDR1 SGHRS, CDR2 YFSETQ. V was cut by 3 bases and J by 3 bases, with 7 bases left in between. The CDR3 spans 13 residues. This CDR3 is CASSSVPNQPQHF. In DNA form, the CDR3 reads TGCGCCAGCAGCTCGGTCCCCAATCAGCCCCAGCATTTT.

V is TRBV12-2 and J is TRBJ1-1; the table calls TRBD1, which could not be checked here. TRBV12-2 is recorded as a pseudogene. The CDR3 spans 18 residues. In DNA form, the CDR3 reads TGTGCAAGTCGCTTAGTCGTTTTGTCAGGGGGCCCCAACACTGAAGCTTTCTTT. It codes for CASRLVVLSGGPNTEAFF.